The sequence of this TCR beta chain was determined in a study of T cells in Graves' hyperthyroidism and ophthalmopathy (dated by TCRdb to 2018 to 2020). In the study overall: Peripheral blood samples were taken at the time of initial diagnosis, prior to any treatment. To identify distinguishing TCR V-J signatures, a discovery cohort of about a hundred patients was used, comprising 40 to 45 with Graves' ophthalmopathy and around 60 with stable Graves' hyperthyroidism. Prospective prediction of ophthalmopathy was tested in an independent validation cohort of 18 to 20 hyperthyroidism patients and roughly 16 patients who later progressed to ophthalmopathy. The approximately 90 discovery patients were divided at random into training and test sets in a 7:3 ratio. In addition, the study compared T-cell repertoires in thyroid tissue and in blood from five or six Graves' hyperthyroidism patients. After sampling, hyperthyroidism patients received methimazole starting at 30 mg daily, and ophthalmopathy patients received high-dose intravenous methylprednisolone. According to the paper, TCR Vbeta CDR3 sequencing was carried out on over 130 peripheral blood samples, which came from 40 to 45 ophthalmopathy, around 74 hyperthyroidism and roughly 17 progressor patients.

Trimming removed 6 bases from V and 3 bases from J; the gene matches leave 11 bases unexplained. The CDR3 sequence holds 16 residues, the cysteine and phenylalanine included. Just the 48-base CDR3 DNA is kept, in frame starting at base 1. Sequences MNHEY (CDR1) and SVGEGT (CDR2) are obtained from the germline V gene. The TCR beta CDR3 regions were amplified from RNA transcripts. For the first round of RT-PCR on the TCR CDR3, the HTBI primer set was used together with the Qiagen OneStep RT-PCR kit. Libraries were constructed in a second round of multiplex PCR, after which size selection and purification were carried out. Sequencing of the libraries was done on an Illumina HiSeq2000 using paired-end 100 bp reads. Turning to the authors' computational methods: Raw data were processed with SOAPnuke, discarding reads with adapters, uncalled bases, mean Phred below 15, or no exact constant-primer or identifier match. High-quality paired reads were merged with COPE v1.2.5, and unique nucleotide sequences were defined as clonotypes. MiTCR v1.1 was used to align clonotypes to the IMGT TRBV, TRBD and TRBJ reference segments. Analysis was restricted to V-J combinations with a frequency above 0.0001, which covered roughly 99% of repertoires. A TCS score was defined as the ratio of F50 (clonal expansion) to E x V (chaos), with BLOSUM62-based TCRdist applied between CDR3 peptides within each V-J. Welch's t-statistics and random forest reduced fewer than 550 V-J features to under 15, which were used in a naive Bayes classifier (R e1071). TCRdb trimmed public reads at Q25 via fastp, called clones via MiXCR and kept in-frame beta chains. Every distinct CDR3 protein forms one entry, paired with its most common genes and DNA. The V and J calls were determined by TCRdb, not by the authors. Within this sample are 450,000 to 600,000 distinct CDR3 sequences, with roughly 21% of them counted one time only. Jointly, the top ten make up 47% of the sample.

Moderately to severely active disease, a Clinical Activity Score of at least 3, a NOSPECS grade of at least 4, and a duration under 3 months were present in ophthalmopathy patients. The study excluded patients with uncontrolled infections, other autoimmune diseases, pregnancy or lactation. Clinical symptoms, serum thyroxine and TRAb, thyroid ultrasound, and orbital computed tomography formed the basis for the diagnoses. PBMCs were separated from 10 ml of fresh peripheral blood using Ficoll-Paque density gradient centrifugation. Total RNA was extracted with Trizol reagent, and quality was checked on an Agilent 2100 Bioanalyzer. Findings and caveats that apply to the study as a whole: Most expanded thyroid clonotypes (frequency above 0.001) were also detected in blood, a finding suggesting that blood repertoires may reflect thyroid immune responses. In validation, the model predicted progression to ophthalmopathy with approximately 70% sensitivity and 72% to 75% specificity, a median of about six months before onset. Sample size was not statistically predetermined, and investigators were not blinded to group allocation. In cross-validation, a model built on a 13 V-J signature told ophthalmopathy apart from stable hyperthyroidism with 85% to 90% sensitivity and 81% to 82% specificity, and in testing the same model reached 80%/75%.

This clonotype was recorded a few times. It has no known antigen specificity. The input lacks base qualities; no much larger clone sits a single base away. This clonotype was obtained from a man between 40 and 49 years old with Graves' ophthalmopathy. The sequencing input was blood. This receptor chain uses TRBV6-2 or TRBV6-3 and TRBJ1-1; TRBD1 matches 9 bases in the middle. The CDR3 loop reads CASSTLGQGVDTEAFF. The nucleotide sequence reads TGTGCCAGCAGCACCCTGGGACAGGGTGTTGACACTGAAGCTTTCTTT.